This T cell receptor (beta chain) came from a study of vaccination and CD4 T cells after COVID-19. As to treatment: roughly nine-day PBMC culture with coronavirus spike peptide pools or control peptides (ViraFEST assay). Half of the medium was exchanged for fresh IL-2 medium, first on day 3 and then on day 7. The germline CDR1 and CDR2 sequences are DFQATT and SNEGSKA (reference sequence). V was pared by 5 bases and J by 4 bases, with 9 bases of the junction left unmatched. The CDR3 loop spans 14 amino acids. In regard to this clonotype: No antigen is known for it.

Sequencing of DNA taken from cultured CD4+ T cells relied on the Oncomine TCR Beta short-read assay. TCRdb re-called the PCR reads through MiXCR, storing one row per CDR3 protein. The sample holds 12,000 or so distinct CDR3 sequences, around 48% seen once. The chain joins TRBV20-1 to TRBJ1-2, with 8 bases fitting TRBD1. The receptor was isolated from a human donor who had recovered from COVID-19. Source material: CD4+ T cells from blood, cultured in vitro. The CDR3 nucleotides read TGCAGTGCTCTGGCCAGGGGGCTGCGCTATGGCTACACCTTC. Its protein is CSALARGLRYGYTF.